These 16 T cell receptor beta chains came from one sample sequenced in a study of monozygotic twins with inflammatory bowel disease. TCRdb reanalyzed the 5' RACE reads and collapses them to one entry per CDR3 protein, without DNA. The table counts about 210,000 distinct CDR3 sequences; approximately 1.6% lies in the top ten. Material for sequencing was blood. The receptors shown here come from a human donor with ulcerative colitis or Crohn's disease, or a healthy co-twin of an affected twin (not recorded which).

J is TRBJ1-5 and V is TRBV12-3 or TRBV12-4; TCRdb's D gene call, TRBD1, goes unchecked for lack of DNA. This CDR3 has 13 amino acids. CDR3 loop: CASSLTRGQPQHF.

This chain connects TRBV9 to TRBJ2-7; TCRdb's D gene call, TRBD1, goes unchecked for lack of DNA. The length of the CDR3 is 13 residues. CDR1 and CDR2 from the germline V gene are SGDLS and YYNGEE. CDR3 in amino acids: CASSSPLSYEQYF.

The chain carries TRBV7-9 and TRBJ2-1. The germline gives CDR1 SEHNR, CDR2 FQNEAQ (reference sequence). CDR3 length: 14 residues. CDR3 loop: CASSLRLDYNEQFF.

This CDR3 reads CASRPRTLASNEQFF. The chain links TRBV5-6 to TRBJ2-1; TCRdb indicates TRBD2, and absent DNA this call remains unverified. CDR3 size: 15 residues. CDR1 and CDR2 from the germline V gene are SGHDT and YYEEEE. The whole variable domain, filled in from reference TRBV5-6 and TRBJ2-1, reads DAGVTQSPTHLIKTRGQQVTLRCSPKSGHDTVSWYQQALGQGPQFIFQYYEEEERQRGNFPDRFSGHQFPNYSSELNVNALLLGDSALYLCASRPRTLASNEQFFGPGTRLTVL.

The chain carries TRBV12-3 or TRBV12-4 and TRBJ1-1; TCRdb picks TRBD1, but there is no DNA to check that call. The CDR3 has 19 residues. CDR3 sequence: CASSFKVLLGRRTNTEAFF.

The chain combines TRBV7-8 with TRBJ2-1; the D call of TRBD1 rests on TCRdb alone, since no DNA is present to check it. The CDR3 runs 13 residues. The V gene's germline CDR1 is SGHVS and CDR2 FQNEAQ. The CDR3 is CASSGGQLNEQFF.

The CDR3 is CASSLGVRYEQYF. This chain connects TRBV7-9 to TRBJ2-7. CDR1 and CDR2 (germline): SEHNR, FQNEAQ (reference sequence). This CDR3 comprises 13 residues.

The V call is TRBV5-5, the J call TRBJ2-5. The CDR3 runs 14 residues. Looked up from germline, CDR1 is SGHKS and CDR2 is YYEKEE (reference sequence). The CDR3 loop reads CASSFDLSPETQYF.

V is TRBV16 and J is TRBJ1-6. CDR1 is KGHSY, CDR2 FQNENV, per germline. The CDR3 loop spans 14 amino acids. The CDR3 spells CASSQGQSNSPLHF.

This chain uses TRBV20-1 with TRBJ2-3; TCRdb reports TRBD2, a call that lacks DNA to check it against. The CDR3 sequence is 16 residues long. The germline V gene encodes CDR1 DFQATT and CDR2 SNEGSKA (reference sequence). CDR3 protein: CSARPLSGGITDTQYF.

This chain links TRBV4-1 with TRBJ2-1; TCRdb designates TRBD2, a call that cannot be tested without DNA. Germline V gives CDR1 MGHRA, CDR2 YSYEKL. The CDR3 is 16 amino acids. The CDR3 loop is CASSQRVQGNSNEQFF.

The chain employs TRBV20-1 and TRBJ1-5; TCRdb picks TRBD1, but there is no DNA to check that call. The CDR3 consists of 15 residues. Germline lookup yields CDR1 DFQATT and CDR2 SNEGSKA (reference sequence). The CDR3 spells CSARRGQGTNQPQHF.

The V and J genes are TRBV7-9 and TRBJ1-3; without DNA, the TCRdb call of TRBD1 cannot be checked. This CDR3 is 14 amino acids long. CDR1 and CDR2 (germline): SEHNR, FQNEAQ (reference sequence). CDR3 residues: CASHSGEPGNTIYF.

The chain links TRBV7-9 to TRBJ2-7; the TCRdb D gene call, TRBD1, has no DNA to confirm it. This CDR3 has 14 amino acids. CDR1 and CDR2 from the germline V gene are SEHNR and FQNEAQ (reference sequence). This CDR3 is CASSFETGLYEQYF.

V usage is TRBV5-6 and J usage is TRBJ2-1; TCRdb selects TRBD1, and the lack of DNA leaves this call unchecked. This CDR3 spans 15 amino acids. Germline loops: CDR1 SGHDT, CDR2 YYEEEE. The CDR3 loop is CASSLGTNSYNEQFF.

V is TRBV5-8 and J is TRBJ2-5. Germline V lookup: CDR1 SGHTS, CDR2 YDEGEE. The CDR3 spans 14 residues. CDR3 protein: CASSFPIVQETQYF.